Listed below are T cell receptor beta chains from one sample, sequenced in a study of OX40 agonist ivuxolimab in advanced cancers. TCRdb's table, derived via immunoSEQ multiplex PCR, lists solely in-frame clones and lacks some. Found here are tens of thousands of clones, roughly 90% of them singletons; the top ten hold roughly 10%. The sample here was CD4+ or CD8+ T cells sorted from blood, taken in a trial of the OX40 agonist ivuxolimab. These receptors came from an adult with an advanced solid tumor such as melanoma, head and neck, liver or kidney cancer. Each CDR3 is given with its conserved first and last residue. D genes are given only for firm matches. A clone size is listed for some rows: how often the clone was seen (once, few, many), or a class if it is expanded.

j_call d_call v_call clone_size cdr3_nt cdr3_aa
TRBJ2-7 - TRBV2 few TGTGCCAGCAGTGCGACTAGGGGGAGCGAGCAGTACTTC CASSATRGSEQYF
TRBJ2-1 - TRBV23-1 - TGCGCCAGCAGTTCCCTGAGGAACAATGAGCAGTTCTTC CASSSLRNNEQFF
TRBJ2-3 - TRBV11-2 - TGTGCCAGCAGCTCAGGACCCACAGATACGCAGTATTTT CASSSGPTDTQYF
TRBJ1-6 TRBD1 TRBV23-1 - TGCGCCAGCAGTCAATCTTTCGGGACAGGCAATTCACCCCTCCACTTT CASSQSFGTGNSPLHF
TRBJ1-3 - TRBV28 - TGTGCCAGCAGCAAGGGCGGGTGGCGATCTGGAAACACCATATATTTT CASSKGGWRSGNTIYF
TRBJ2-1 TRBD1 TRBV5-1 - TGCGCCAGCAGCTTCACAGGGGTATTGGATGAGCAGTTCTTC CASSFTGVLDEQFF
TRBJ1-1 - TRBV5-4 - TGTGCCAGCAGTCGAGCGCAGGGCACTGAAGCTTTCTTT CASSRAQGTEAFF
TRBJ2-5 - TRBV9 - TGTGCCAGCAGCCAACCTCAGGGTGGCGGAGAGACCCAGTACTTC CASSQPQGGGETQYF
TRBJ1-1 - TRBV11-2 - TGTGCCAGCAGCTTAGTTACAGGCATGAACACTGAAGCTTTCTTT CASSLVTGMNTEAFF
TRBJ1-1 - TRBV5-4 - TGTGCCAGCGGGGGCGTGAACACTGAAGCTTTCTTT CASGGVNTEAFF
TRBJ1-5 - TRBV2 - TGTGCCAGCAGTGAAGCGTCTTGGAATCAGCCCCAGCATTTT CASSEASWNQPQHF
TRBJ2-2 - TRBV4-2 - TGTGCCAGCAGCCAAGATGCGGCGCCGAACACCGGGGAGCTGTTTTTT CASSQDAAPNTGELFF
TRBJ2-7 TRBD2 TRBV6-5 - TGTGCCAGCACTTCTACGCGGGGGTACGAGCAGTACTTC CASTSTRGYEQYF
TRBJ1-5 - TRBV7-5 - TGTGCCAGAAGCTTAGCTCGGTTTAAGGGCGGCAATCAGCCCCAGCATTTT CARSLARFKGGNQPQHF
TRBJ2-3 - TRBV9 - TGTGCCAGCAGTTCGCTCGGAGCTACAGATACGCAGTATTTT CASSSLGATDTQYF
TRBJ1-1 - TRBV28 - TGTGCCAGCAGTTTAGCCACCACTGAAGCTTTCTTT CASSLATTEAFF
TRBJ1-2 TRBD1 TRBV7-2 - TGTGCCAGCAGCGCAGGACAGGGGCTATATGGCTACACCTTC CASSAGQGLYGYTF
TRBJ2-7 TRBD2 TRBV5-4 - TGTGCCAGCAGCTCGGGGTTGCGGGAGGCCTCCTACGAGCAGTACTTC CASSSGLREASYEQYF
TRBJ1-2 - TRBV29-1 - TGCAGCGTATCGAGACGACAGATCACGCCCTATGGCTACACCTTC CSVSRRQITPYGYTF
TRBJ1-1 - TRBV7-9 - TGTGCCAGCAGCTTAGGGGTTGGGGGTTCCACTGAAGCTTTCTTT CASSLGVGGSTEAFF
TRBJ1-2 - TRBV7-3 - TGTGCCAGCAGCTTAATCGGGGCCGGTACCTACACCTTC CASSLIGAGTYTF
TRBJ2-4 TRBD2 TRBV5-1 - TGCGCCAGCAGCCCCGCCCCACAGCGGGGTATGAACATTCAGTACTTC CASSPAPQRGMNIQYF
TRBJ1-2 TRBD1 TRBV10-3 - TGTGCCATCAGTGAAAGGATTCCGGCCGGGACAGGGGATGGCTACACCTTC CAISERIPAGTGDGYTF
TRBJ2-3 TRBD2 TRBV5-1 - TGCGCCAGCAGCCGCGGACTAGCGGGAGATACGCAGTATTTT CASSRGLAGDTQYF
TRBJ2-7 - TRBV5-1 - TGCGCCAGCAGAGGCCAGGGGACCTACGAGCAGTACTTC CASRGQGTYEQYF
TRBJ2-4 - TRBV11-2 - TGTGCCAGCAGCTTAGCCTTTCGTCCAGAGTTAGCCAAAAACATTCAGTACTTC CASSLAFRPELAKNIQYF
TRBJ2-4 - TRBV5-1 - TGCGCCAGCAGCCCCACCTTTACAGGGCCGTCTTCAGGTTTGCGGAACATTCAGTACTTC CASSPTFTGPSSGLRNIQYF
TRBJ2-2 - TRBV6-1 - TGTGCCAGCAGTAGGGGAGATCTCACCGGGGAGCTGTTTTTT CASSRGDLTGELFF
TRBJ1-2 - TRBV9 - TGTGCCAGCAGCGTAGGCCGGGCGGGGAACTATGGCTACACCTTC CASSVGRAGNYGYTF
TRBJ1-4 - TRBV9 - TGTGCCAGCAGCCTAAACAGTGCAACTAATGAAAAACTGTTTTTT CASSLNSATNEKLFF
TRBJ1-6 - TRBV7-9 - TGTGCCAGCAGCTTAGGTGGGGTATCACCCCTCCACTTT CASSLGGVSPLHF
TRBJ2-1 - TRBV7-9 - TGTGCCAGCAGCCCCCCCGGGACATACTACAATGAGCAGTTCTTC CASSPPGTYYNEQFF
TRBJ2-2 TRBD1 TRBV6-7 - TGTGCCAGCAGCCAACAGGGGCTGCGCGGGGAGCTGTTTTTT CASSQQGLRGELFF
TRBJ2-3 - TRBV18 - TGTGCCAGCTCACCCAGATCAGATACGCAGTATTTT CASSPRSDTQYF
TRBJ2-7 TRBD1 TRBV6-5 - TGTGCCAGCAGTTACCCGGGACAGGACTTGCAGTACTTC CASSYPGQDLQYF
TRBJ1-6 - TRBV18 - TGTGCCAGCTCACCTTCAATGGGGGGGAACAATTCACCCCTCCACTTT CASSPSMGGNNSPLHF
TRBJ1-3 TRBD1 TRBV9 - TGTGCCAGCAGCGAGGGGGCTGGTGGAAACACCATATATTTT CASSEGAGGNTIYF
TRBJ2-2 - TRBV12-5 few TGTGCTAGTGGTCAGGGACACACCGGGGAGCTGTTTTTT CASGQGHTGELFF
TRBJ2-7 TRBD1 TRBV7-2 - TGTGCCAGCAACCAGGGACAGGGGTTTCAGCAGTACTTC CASNQGQGFQQYF
TRBJ2-7 - TRBV4-1 once TGCGCCAGCAGCCAAGGCCCGGGGAGGTCACGGCATCTCAACGAGCAGTACTTC CASSQGPGRSRHLNEQYF
TRBJ1-5 - TRBV19 - TGTGCCAGTAGTAAGCGGCAGAGAACTAGCAATCAGCCCCAGCATTTT CASSKRQRTSNQPQHF
TRBJ2-6 - TRBV11-2 - TGTGCCAGCAGCCAAATTAGCGGAACCTCTGGGGCCAACGTCCTGACTTTC CASSQISGTSGANVLTF
TRBJ1-1 - TRBV11-3 - TGTGCCAGCAGCTTGGGCCCCCGCACAGAAGCTTTCTTT CASSLGPRTEAFF
TRBJ1-2 - TRBV19 few TGTGCCAGTAGTATAGGGTGGACTAACTATGGCTACACCTTC CASSIGWTNYGYTF
TRBJ1-1 - TRBV5-1 - TGCGCCAGCAGCTTCCGGGGAATGAACACTGAAGCTTTCTTT CASSFRGMNTEAFF
TRBJ2-3 TRBD2 TRBV4-2 - TGTGCCAGCAGCCAAGTGAGTTTAGCGGGGGGGATTGGTGATACGCAGTATTTT CASSQVSLAGGIGDTQYF
TRBJ1-2 - TRBV9 - TGTGCCAGCAGCGCCGTCCCCCAGAGCTATGGCTACACCTTC CASSAVPQSYGYTF
TRBJ1-1 - TRBV5-8 - TGTGCCAGCAGCTTGGACAGACACACTGAAGCTTTCTTT CASSLDRHTEAFF
TRBJ2-4 TRBD1 TRBV6-1 - TGTGCCAGCAGTGTCCCGGGACAGGGGGCTGGAAACATTCAGTACTTC CASSVPGQGAGNIQYF
TRBJ2-1 - TRBV6-4 few TGTGCCAGCAGCACTGGAGGGACAAGGGAGCAGTTCTTC CASSTGGTREQFF
TRBJ2-3 - TRBV27 - TGTGCCAGCAGTTTAAGGCTAGCCACAGATACGCAGTATTTT CASSLRLATDTQYF
TRBJ2-5 TRBD1 TRBV15 once TGTGCCACCAGCAGAGAGAGGGGGACAGGGTGGGAGACCCAGTACTTC CATSRERGTGWETQYF